Listed below are T cell receptor beta chains from one sample, sequenced in a study of cytomegalovirus exposure and HLA in healthy donors. TCRdb's copy holds only in-frame clones and misses some; the assay was immunoSEQ multiplex PCR. Of around 150,000 clones listed, roughly 91% are singletons. The sequenced sample was PBMCs. Receptors originate from a woman aged 18-35 years in good health and CMV-seropositive. CDR3s include the opening cysteine and the closing phenylalanine or tryptophan. Each record gives: V gene, J gene, clone size, D gene, CDR3 protein, CDR3 DNA. The D gene is left open where the match is weak. Not every row has a clone size; where given, it reads once, few, many or a size class.

V gene: TRBV11-2
J gene: TRBJ1-1
clone size: .
D gene: .
CDR3 protein: CASSFSSTEAFF
CDR3 DNA: TGTGCCAGCAGCTTCTCCAGCACTGAAGCTTTCTTT

V gene: TRBV29-1
J gene: TRBJ1-1
clone size: .
D gene: .
CDR3 protein: CSVVGKADEAFF
CDR3 DNA: TGCAGCGTTGTAGGCAAGGCGGATGAAGCTTTCTTT

V gene: TRBV11-1
J gene: TRBJ1-4
clone size: .
D gene: .
CDR3 protein: CASSLQGRELFF
CDR3 DNA: TGTGCCAGCAGCTTACAGGGTCGCGAACTGTTTTTT

V gene: TRBV6-5
J gene: TRBJ2-3
clone size: .
D gene: TRBD2
CDR3 protein: CASRGLAGAADTQYF
CDR3 DNA: TGTGCCAGCAGGGGACTAGCGGGAGCGGCAGATACGCAGTATTTT

V gene: TRBV6-6
J gene: TRBJ1-3
clone size: .
D gene: TRBD1
CDR3 protein: CASSDRDLGNTIYF
CDR3 DNA: TGTGCCAGCAGTGACAGGGACCTTGGAAACACCATATATTTT

V gene: TRBV28
J gene: TRBJ2-2
clone size: .
D gene: .
CDR3 protein: CASSLLGGAIPNTGELFF
CDR3 DNA: TGTGCCAGCAGTTTATTGGGTGGGGCCATCCCGAACACCGGGGAGCTGTTTTTT

V gene: TRBV5-1
J gene: TRBJ2-7
clone size: .
D gene: TRBD2
CDR3 protein: CASSLKRLADSYEQYF
CDR3 DNA: TGCGCCAGCAGCCTAAAGAGACTAGCGGACTCCTACGAGCAGTACTTC

V gene: TRBV4-3
J gene: TRBJ2-2
clone size: once
D gene: .
CDR3 protein: CASKDSHNMNTGELFF
CDR3 DNA: TGCGCCAGCAAAGACAGCCACAACATGAACACCGGGGAGCTGTTTTTT

V gene: TRBV5-1
J gene: TRBJ1-1
clone size: .
D gene: .
CDR3 protein: CASSLVLSMNTEAFF
CDR3 DNA: TGCGCCAGCAGCTTGGTTCTAAGCATGAACACTGAAGCTTTCTTT

V gene: TRBV6-6
J gene: TRBJ2-1
clone size: .
D gene: TRBD2
CDR3 protein: CASTQSLAGVDEQFF
CDR3 DNA: TGTGCCAGCACCCAGAGTCTAGCGGGAGTAGATGAGCAGTTCTTC

V gene: TRBV11-2
J gene: TRBJ2-5
clone size: .
D gene: .
CDR3 protein: CASSFLPGDKKETQYF
CDR3 DNA: TGTGCCAGCAGCTTTCTCCCGGGAGACAAGAAAGAGACCCAGTACTTC

V gene: TRBV2
J gene: TRBJ2-5
clone size: .
D gene: TRBD2
CDR3 protein: CASLLALFQETQYF
CDR3 DNA: TGTGCCAGTCTACTAGCGCTCTTTCAAGAGACCCAGTACTTC

V gene: TRBV18
J gene: TRBJ2-1
clone size: .
D gene: .
CDR3 protein: CASSPGSTYNEQFF
CDR3 DNA: TGTGCCAGCTCACCAGGCTCGACCTACAATGAGCAGTTCTTC

V gene: TRBV4-3
J gene: TRBJ2-7
clone size: .
D gene: TRBD2
CDR3 protein: CASSQGTSAAYEQYF
CDR3 DNA: TGCGCCAGCAGCCAAGGGACTAGCGCCGCCTACGAGCAGTACTTC

V gene: TRBV6-1
J gene: TRBJ2-5
clone size: .
D gene: TRBD1
CDR3 protein: CASSGQGARETQYF
CDR3 DNA: TGTGCCAGCAGTGGTCAGGGGGCGCGGGAGACCCAGTACTTC

V gene: TRBV6-5
J gene: TRBJ2-1
clone size: .
D gene: .
CDR3 protein: CASSSATVEQFF
CDR3 DNA: TGTGCCAGCAGTTCAGCGACAGTTGAGCAGTTCTTC

V gene: TRBV20-1
J gene: TRBJ2-3
clone size: .
D gene: .
CDR3 protein: CSAGLADTQYF
CDR3 DNA: TGCAGTGCTGGACTGGCAGATACGCAGTATTTT

V gene: TRBV7-8
J gene: TRBJ2-2
clone size: .
D gene: .
CDR3 protein: CASSLGLNTGELFF
CDR3 DNA: TGTGCCAGCAGCTTAGGGCTGAACACCGGGGAGCTGTTTTTT